The 7 T cell receptor beta chains in this list originate from one sample, sequenced in a study of CD8 T cells in Susac syndrome. The authors reverse transcribed roughly 0.45 to 1 ug RNA with random hexamers. TCRdb ran MiXCR on the immunoSEQ multiplex PCR reads and lists one entry per CDR3 protein. Among a few hundred thousand distinct CDR3 sequences listed, 85% to 95% were seen once. The sequencing input was CD4+ T cells from PBMCs. The source of these receptors is a human donor with Susac syndrome.

CDR3: CASRQSGNSPLHF. The CDR3 DNA sequence: TGTGCCAGCAGACAATCAGGGAATTCACCCCTCCACTTT. The chain links TRBV12-3 or TRBV12-4 to TRBJ1-6, with D maybe TRBD1 (5 bases). V dropped 6 bases and J dropped 7 bases, with 10 bases sitting between them. CDR3 length: 13 residues.

V usage is TRBV4-3 and J usage is TRBJ1-5, with 9 bases fitting TRBD1. CDR3 length: 18 residues. The V gene end was trimmed by 0 bases and the J gene end by 4 bases; junction bases not matched to a gene: 10. Germline V gene sequence: CDR1 LGHNA, CDR2 YSLEER. DNA for the CDR3: TGCGCCAGCAGCCAAGAATGGGCGGGACAGGGTATTAATCAGCCCCAGCATTTT. Its translation is CASSQEWAGQGINQPQHF.

V gene TRBV20-1 combines with J gene TRBJ1-6; 10 bases align to TRBD1. The length of the CDR3 is 16 residues. Germline CDR1 reads DFQATT; CDR2 reads SNEGSKA (reference sequence). With 1 base clipped from V and 7 bases from J, the junction kept 7 bases outside the gene matches. The CDR3, as DNA: TGCAGTGCTAGAGTGTCCGGACAGGGGGGCAATTCACCCCTCCACTTT. This gives the protein CSARVSGQGGNSPLHF.

The CDR3 DNA reads as TGTGCCTGGGGATTACGAGGGGGCCCCCTGACCCAGTACTTC. Translated, it gives CAWGLRGGPLTQYF. The chain links TRBV30 to TRBJ2-5; the match to TRBD1 covers 7 bases. Germline CDR1 reads GTSNPN; CDR2 reads SVGIG (reference sequence). Unmatched junction bases numbered 13, after V lost 5 bases and J lost 7 bases. This CDR3 spans 14 amino acids.

J is TRBJ1-6 and V is TRBV29-1; D perhaps matches TRBD1 (5 bases). Germline-derived CDR1 and CDR2 are SQVTM and ANQGSEA. The CDR3 runs to 13 residues. V shed 4 bases and J shed 7 bases, with 11 bases lying between them. The CDR3 protein is CSVARDGNSPLHF. In DNA, the CDR3 is TGCAGCGTTGCCCGGGACGGCAATTCACCCCTCCACTTT. Together with reference TRBV29-1 and TRBJ1-6, the CDR3 gives the full variable domain: SAVISQKPSRDICQRGTSLTIQCQVDSQVTMMFWYRQQPGQSLTLIATANQGSEATYESGFVIDKFPISRPNLTFSTLTVSNMSPEDSSIYLCSVARDGNSPLHFGNGTRLTVT.

The chain is built from TRBV12-3 or TRBV12-4 and TRBJ1-6; the match to TRBD1 covers 8 bases. The CDR3 is made up of 16 amino acids. Germline trimming cut 3 bases from V and 2 bases from J; bases unmatched to any gene: 3. Here the CDR3 DNA reads TGTGCCAGCAGTTTCTCGGGACAGGCCTATAATTCACCCCTCCACTTT. Protein: CASSFSGQAYNSPLHF.

The V call is TRBV7-9, the J call TRBJ1-2, with unresolved D. Germline V gene sequence: CDR1 SEHNR, CDR2 FQNEAQ (reference sequence). This CDR3 spans 15 amino acids. Trimming shortened V by 1 base and J by 8 bases, and 17 bases separated the two germline ends. This CDR3 reads CASSLVGGDENGYTF. The CDR3 nucleotides read TGTGCCAGCAGCTTAGTGGGAGGAGACGAAAACGGCTACACCTTC.